The next 11 T cell receptor beta chains were all read from a single sample in a study of shared clonotypes between healthy human individuals. Profiling relied on immunoSEQ multiplex PCR, and the TCRdb table lists in-frame clones only, not all of them. The sample has 2 million to 2.5 million clones, nearly 97% seen once. Sequences were obtained from naive CD4+ T cells sorted from blood. Specified subset: CD45RA+ positively selected. The receptors here all came from a man between 18 and 35 years old in good health.

The V and J genes are TRBV5-4 and TRBJ2-7; a possible D gene is TRBD1 (6 bases). Germline V gene data show CDR1 as SGHNT and CDR2 as YYREEE (reference sequence). There are 15 residues in the CDR3. Trimming took off 4 bases at V and 2 bases at J, with 16 bases between the two ends. The CDR3 here is CASSPQIGQTYEQYF. In DNA, the CDR3 is TGTGCCAGCAGCCCTCAAATCGGACAGACCTACGAGCAGTACTTC.

The CDR3 region has the DNA TGTGCCAGCAGTATAGTCTACCAAGAGACCCAGTACTTC. Encoded protein: CASSIVYQETQYF. J is TRBJ2-5 and V is TRBV7-2; D unclear. V was trimmed by 6 bases and J by 0 bases, leaving 8 bases between them. Germline V gene data show CDR1 as SGHTA and CDR2 as FQGNSA. This CDR3 is 13 amino acids long.

A remark on this clone: This sample includes further DNA sequences coding for the same CDR3. The chain carries TRBV30 and TRBJ1-3, with D unresolved. The germline gives CDR1 GTSNPN, CDR2 SVGIG (reference sequence). The CDR3 runs 12 residues. V lost 2 bases to trimming and J lost 2 bases, with 4 bases between them. CDR3 in DNA: TGTGCCTGGAGTACCCCTGGAAACACCATATATTTT. This translates into CAWSTPGNTIYF.

This sequence joins TRBV5-6 and TRBJ1-4; D perhaps matches TRBD1 (6 bases). The CDR3 loop spans 14 amino acids. The V gene lost 2 bases and the J gene lost 5 bases, with 10 bases spanning the gap. Per the germline V gene, CDR1 is SGHDT and CDR2 is YYEEEE. This chain's CDR3 is CASSFGQGNEKLFF. The CDR3 nucleotides read TGTGCCAGCAGCTTTGGGCAGGGGAATGAAAAACTGTTTTTT.

To note about this clone: The sample contains more than one DNA sequence encoding this CDR3. The chain recombines TRBV5-1 with TRBJ1-1, with D unclear. This CDR3 comprises 14 residues. V was pared by 0 bases and J by 0 bases, with 6 bases between. Germline V CDR1 and CDR2: SGHRS, YFSETQ. The CDR3 loop reads CASSLGGMNTEAFF. The CDR3 DNA is TGCGCCAGCAGCTTGGGCGGCATGAACACTGAAGCTTTCTTT.

A remark on this clone: The identical CDR3 is also encoded by other nucleotide sequences in the sample. J is TRBJ2-1 and V is TRBV9, with D hard to call. Germline CDR1 SGDLS, CDR2 YYNGEE. The ends were cut back, 0 bases at V and 9 bases at J, with 10 bases in the middle. The CDR3 runs to 13 residues. This chain's CDR3 is CASSVVKGSEQFF. The CDR3 DNA follows: TGTGCCAGCAGCGTAGTCAAAGGGTCTGAGCAGTTCTTC.

The chain employs TRBV13 and TRBJ2-2, with TRBD1 identical over 9 bases. V lost 3 bases to trimming and J lost 5 bases; unmatched junction nucleotides: 7. This CDR3 has 16 amino acids. Germline V lookup: CDR1 PRHDT, CDR2 FYEKMQ (reference sequence). The DNA for the CDR3 is TGTGCCAGCAGCTTTTTGGGGACAGGGAAAACCGGGGAGCTGTTTTTT. It yields the protein CASSFLGTGKTGELFF.

The rearrangement uses TRBV4-1 and TRBJ1-2, with D unresolved. Per the germline V gene, CDR1 is MGHRA and CDR2 is YSYEKL. V lost 4 bases and J lost 5, with 23 bases in between. There are 17 residues in the CDR3. The CDR3 DNA reads TGCGCCAGCAGCCCACTTCAAGGCCTAAGTATCGGTTATGGCTACACCTTC. Translating gives CASSPLQGLSIGYGYTF.

The CDR3 spells CASSPRTGLFLNTIYF. CDR3 nucleotides: TGTGCCAGCAGCCCCCGGACAGGGCTTTTTCTAAACACCATATATTTT. V and J are TRBV27 and TRBJ1-3, with TRBD1 matching over 8 bases. Per germline, CDR1 MNHEY and CDR2 SMNVEV (reference sequence). V dropped 6 bases and J dropped 6; count of bases not matched to a gene: 13. This CDR3 is built from 16 residues.

The chain combines TRBV11-2 with TRBJ1-2, with a weak D call TRBD1 (5 bases). CDR3 size: 15 residues. CDR1 SGHAT and CDR2 FQNNGV come from the germline V gene. Trimming pared 3 bases from V and 7 bases from J, leaving 18 bases between. The CDR3 nucleotides are TGTGCCAGCAGCTTGGGGGGAGGGAGTAGGGCTGGCTACACCTTC. This codes for CASSLGGGSRAGYTF.

The gene calls are TRBV27 and TRBJ2-2; no definite D call. Trimming shortened V by 2 bases and J by 5 bases, and 3 bases separated the two germline ends. This CDR3 is 12 amino acids long. Germline CDR1 reads MNHEY; CDR2 reads SMNVEV (reference sequence). The CDR3 sequence: CASSLATGELFF. The CDR3 bases are TGTGCCAGCAGTTTAGCGACCGGGGAGCTGTTTTTT.